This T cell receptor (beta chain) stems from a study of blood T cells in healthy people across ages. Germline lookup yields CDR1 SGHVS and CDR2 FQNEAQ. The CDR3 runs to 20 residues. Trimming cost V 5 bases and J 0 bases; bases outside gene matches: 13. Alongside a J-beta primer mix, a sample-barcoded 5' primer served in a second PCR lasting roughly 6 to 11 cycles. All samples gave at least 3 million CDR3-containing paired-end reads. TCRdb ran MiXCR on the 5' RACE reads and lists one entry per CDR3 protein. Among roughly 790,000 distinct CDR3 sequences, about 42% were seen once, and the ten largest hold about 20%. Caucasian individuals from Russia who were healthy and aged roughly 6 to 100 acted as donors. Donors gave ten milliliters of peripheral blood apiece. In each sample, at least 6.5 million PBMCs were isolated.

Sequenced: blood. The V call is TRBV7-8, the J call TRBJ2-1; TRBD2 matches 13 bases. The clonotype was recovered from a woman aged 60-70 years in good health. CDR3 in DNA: TGTGCCAGCAGCCACGACGGGACTAGCGGGGCCGGAAGCTCCTACAATGAGCAGTTCTTC. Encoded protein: CASSHDGTSGAGSSYNEQFF.